The entry that follows covers one T cell receptor beta chain sequence. What it recognizes is unknown. CD4+ T cells specific for antigen were expanded with viral peptide pools by the ViraFEST assay before sequencing. The culture ran for approximately nine days before CD4+ T cells were isolated. Nucleocapsid antibodies stayed negative before and after vaccination, showing no earlier SARS-CoV-2 infection. Fresh IL-2-containing medium replaced half the medium on days 3 and 7. Germline CDR1 reads KGHSH; CDR2 reads LQKENI. Trimming removed 1 base at V and 3 bases at J, with 9 bases between. The CDR3 runs to 15 residues. The data are from a study of vaccination effects on CD4 cells after COVID-19. Study-wide points: Only a single clone (1 of 255 vaccine-induced clones in healthy vaccinees) cross-reacted with common cold coronaviruses. Among infection- and vaccine-induced clones, marked clonal contraction occurred late after vaccination.

The protocol was immunoSEQ multiplex PCR, while the TCRdb copy is restricted to in-frame clones and leaves out a portion. The sample carries around 41,000 clones, around three quarters recorded once. The sample here was CD4+ T cells from PBMCs cultured with SARS-CoV-2 spike peptides, taken before COVID-19 vaccination. This clonotype was obtained from a human donor who received a COVID-19 vaccine. The rearrangement uses TRBV18 and TRBJ2-2, with D tentatively TRBD1 (5 bases). CDR3 loop: CASSPLLGDTGELFF. CDR3 in DNA: TGTGCCAGCTCACCACTCTTAGGGGACACCGGGGAGCTGTTTTTT.